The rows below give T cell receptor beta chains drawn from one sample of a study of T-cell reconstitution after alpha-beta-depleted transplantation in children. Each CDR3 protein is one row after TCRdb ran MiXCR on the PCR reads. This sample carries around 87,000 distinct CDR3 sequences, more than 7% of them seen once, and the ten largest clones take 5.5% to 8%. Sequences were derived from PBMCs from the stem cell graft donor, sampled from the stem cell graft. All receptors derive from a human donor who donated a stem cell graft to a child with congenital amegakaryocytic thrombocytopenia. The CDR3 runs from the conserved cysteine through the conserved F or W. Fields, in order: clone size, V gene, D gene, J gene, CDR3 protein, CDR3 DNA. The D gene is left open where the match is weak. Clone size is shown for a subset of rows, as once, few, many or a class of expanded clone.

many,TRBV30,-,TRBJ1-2,CAWRYGGNYGYTF,TGTGCCTGGAGGTACGGGGGGAACTATGGCTACACCTTC
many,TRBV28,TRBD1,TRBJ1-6,CASSTGTGGRYSPLHF,TGTGCCAGCAGCACCGGGACAGGGGGACGTTACTCACCCCTCCACTTT
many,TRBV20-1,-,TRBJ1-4,CSARDLAGVKTNEKLFF,TGCAGTGCTAGAGATTTGGCAGGGGTTAAGACTAATGAAAAACTGTTTTTT
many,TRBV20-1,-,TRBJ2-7,CSATMDGGLGYEQYF,TGCAGTGCAACCATGGACGGCGGTCTAGGATACGAGCAGTACTTC
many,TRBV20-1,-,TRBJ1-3,CSASPIDTIYF,TGCAGTGCTAGTCCTATCGACACCATATATTTT
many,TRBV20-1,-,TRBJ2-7,CSARTGTLGAEQYF,TGCAGTGCTCGAACCGGGACCCTTGGAGCCGAGCAGTACTTC
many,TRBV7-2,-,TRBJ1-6,CASSPSGGKALHF,TGTGCCAGCAGCCCTAGCGGGGGCAAAGCCCTCCACTTT
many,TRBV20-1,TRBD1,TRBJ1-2,CSARAMGQGDGYTF,TGCAGTGCTAGAGCGATGGGACAGGGGGATGGCTACACCTTC
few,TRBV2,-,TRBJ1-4,CASSEFMQGGEKLFF,TGTGCCAGCAGTGAATTTATGCAGGGTGGTGAAAAACTGTTTTTT
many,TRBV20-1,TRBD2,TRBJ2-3,CSARDSAGDGDTQYF,TGCAGTGCTAGAGATAGCGCGGGAGACGGAGATACGCAGTATTTT
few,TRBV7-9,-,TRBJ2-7,CASSFYQDSYEQYF,TGTGCCAGCAGCTTTTACCAGGATTCCTACGAGCAGTACTTC
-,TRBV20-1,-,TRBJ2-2,CSARDRGDLPNTGELFF,TGCAGTGCTAGAGACCGAGGTGACCTCCCGAACACCGGGGAGCTGTTTTTT
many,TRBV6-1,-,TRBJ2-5,CASSESGTQETQYF,TGTGCCAGCAGTGAATCGGGGACCCAAGAGACCCAGTACTTC
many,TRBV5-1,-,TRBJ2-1,CASSTEAGRPYNEQFF,TGCGCCAGCAGCACGGAGGCGGGGCGTCCCTACAATGAGCAGTTCTTC
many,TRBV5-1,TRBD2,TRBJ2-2,CASSLDPGRDTGELFF,TGCGCCAGCAGCTTGGATCCAGGGAGGGACACCGGGGAGCTGTTTTTT
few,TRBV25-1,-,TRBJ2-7,CASSESTMIYEQYF,TGTGCCAGCAGTGAGTCAACCATGATCTACGAGCAGTACTTC
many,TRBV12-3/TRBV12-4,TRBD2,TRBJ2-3,CASSPQAGAITDTQYF,TGTGCCAGCAGTCCCCAAGCGGGGGCCATCACAGATACGCAGTATTTT
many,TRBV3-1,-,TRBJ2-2,CASSRRGVHTGELFF,TGTGCCAGCAGCCGTAGGGGGGTACACACCGGGGAGCTGTTTTTT
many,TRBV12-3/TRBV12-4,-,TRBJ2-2,CASSLITGTGELFF,TGTGCCAGCAGTTTAATTACAGGGACCGGGGAGCTGTTTTTT
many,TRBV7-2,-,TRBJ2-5,CASSQNRAQETQYF,TGTGCCAGCAGCCAAAACAGGGCCCAAGAGACCCAGTACTTC
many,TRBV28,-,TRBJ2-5,CASSYGQGLRETQYF,TGTGCCAGCAGTTACGGGCAGGGTTTGCGCGAGACCCAGTACTTC
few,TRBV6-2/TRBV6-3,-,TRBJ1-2,CASSYAGANGYTF,TGTGCCAGCAGTTACGCGGGGGCGAACGGCTACACCTTC
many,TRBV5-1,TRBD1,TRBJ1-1,CASSYLLTGRGAEAFF,TGCGCCAGCAGTTACCTTTTGACAGGGCGAGGAGCTGAAGCTTTCTTT
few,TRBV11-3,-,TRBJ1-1,CASSPGALNTEAFF,TGTGCCAGCAGCCCCGGGGCCTTGAACACTGAAGCTTTCTTT
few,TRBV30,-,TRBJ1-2,CAWGEQVVYGYTF,TGTGCCTGGGGCGAGCAGGTGGTATATGGCTACACCTTC
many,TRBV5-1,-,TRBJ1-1,CASSSTNAGTANEAFF,TGCGCCAGCAGCTCTACAAATGCCGGGACCGCCAATGAGGCTTTCTTT
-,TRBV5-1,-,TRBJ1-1,CASSSLLGRDTEAFF,TGCGCCAGCAGTTCACTCTTGGGGAGGGACACTGAAGCTTTCTTT
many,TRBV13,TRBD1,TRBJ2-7,CASSYRRDSYSYEQYF,TGTGCCAGCAGCTACCGCCGGGACAGCTATTCTTACGAGCAGTACTTC
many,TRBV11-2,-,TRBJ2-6,CASSLGISGANVLTF,TGTGCCAGCAGCTTAGGTATCTCTGGGGCCAACGTCCTGACTTTC
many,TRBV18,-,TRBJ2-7,CASSPVGPVLLLPRYEQYF,TGTGCCAGCTCACCAGTTGGGCCAGTTTTGCTGCTACCTAGGTACGAGCAGTACTTC
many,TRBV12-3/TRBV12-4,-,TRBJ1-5,CASSLGDTNQPQHF,TGTGCCAGCAGTTTGGGAGACACTAATCAGCCCCAGCATTTT
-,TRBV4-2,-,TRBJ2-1,CAISQGLPYREQFF,TGTGCCATCAGCCAGGGGCTACCGTACAGGGAGCAGTTCTTC
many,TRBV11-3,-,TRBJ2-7,CASSAGQSYEQYF,TGTGCCAGCAGCGCGGGACAGTCCTACGAGCAGTACTTC
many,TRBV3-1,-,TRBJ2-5,CASSQGGRTQYF,TGTGCCAGCAGCCAGGGGGGTCGGACCCAGTACTTC
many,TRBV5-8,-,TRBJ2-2,CASSPALGVTGELFF,TGTGCCAGCAGCCCCGCTTTGGGGGTCACCGGGGAGCTGTTTTTT
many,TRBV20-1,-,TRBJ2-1,CSADKSNEQFF,TGCAGTGCCGATAAATCCAATGAGCAGTTCTTC
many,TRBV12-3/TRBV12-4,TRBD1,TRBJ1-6,CASSRDRVPSPLHF,TGTGCCAGCAGCCGCGACAGGGTCCCTTCACCCCTCCACTTT
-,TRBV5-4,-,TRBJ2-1,CASSWTIGDNEQFF,TGTGCCAGCAGCTGGACGATAGGGGACAATGAGCAGTTCTTC
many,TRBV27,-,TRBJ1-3,CASRVTGGSGNTIYF,TGTGCCAGCAGAGTAACCGGGGGCTCTGGAAACACCATATATTTT
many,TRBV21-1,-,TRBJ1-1,CASSRTGRMNTEAFF,TGTGCCAGCAGCAGGACAGGGCGGATGAACACTGAAGCTTTCTTT
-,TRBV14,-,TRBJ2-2,CASSRFSGNTGELFF,TGTGCCAGCAGCCGGTTTAGCGGGAACACCGGGGAGCTGTTTTTT
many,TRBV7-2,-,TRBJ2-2,CASSRGRAELFF,TGTGCCAGCAGTCGGGGTCGGGCCGAGCTGTTTTTT
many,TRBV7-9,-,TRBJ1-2,CASSLGQTYGYTF,TGTGCCAGCAGCTTAGGGCAGACGTATGGCTACACCTTC
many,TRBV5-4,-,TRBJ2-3,CASSPTAGRATDTQYF,TGTGCCAGCAGCCCGACTGCCGGTAGGGCCACAGATACGCAGTATTTT
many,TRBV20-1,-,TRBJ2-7,CSAAPFRGEQYF,TGCAGTGCTGCACCCTTCCGGGGCGAGCAGTACTTC
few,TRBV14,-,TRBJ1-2,CASRPGLEGYGYTF,TGTGCCAGCAGACCAGGGTTGGAAGGGTATGGCTACACCTTC
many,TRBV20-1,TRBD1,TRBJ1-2,CSARDDARQGGYGYTF,TGCAGTGCTAGAGACGATGCACGACAGGGAGGCTATGGCTACACCTTC
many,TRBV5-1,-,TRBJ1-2,CASSLAMDRRGYGYTF,TGCGCCAGCAGCTTGGCCATGGACAGACGAGGCTATGGCTACACCTTC
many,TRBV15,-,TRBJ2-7,CATSRAKDYQKDYEQYF,TGTGCCACCAGCAGAGCAAAGGACTACCAAAAAGACTACGAGCAGTACTTC
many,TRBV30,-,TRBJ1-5,CAWSRWGNQPQHF,TGTGCCTGGAGTAGGTGGGGAAATCAGCCCCAGCATTTT
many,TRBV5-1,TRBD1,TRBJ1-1,CASSSQTGLNTEAFF,TGCGCCAGCAGCTCCCAGACAGGGCTGAACACTGAAGCTTTCTTT
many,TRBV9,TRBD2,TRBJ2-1,CASSVVGTSGASYNEQFF,TGTGCCAGCAGCGTAGTAGGGACTAGCGGGGCCTCCTACAATGAGCAGTTCTTC
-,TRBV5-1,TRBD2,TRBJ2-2,CASSRSGLAVPGELFF,TGCGCCAGCAGCCGTTCGGGACTAGCGGTACCCGGGGAGCTGTTTTTT
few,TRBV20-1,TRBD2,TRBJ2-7,CSASERTSGRGEQYF,TGCAGTGCTAGTGAGAGGACTAGCGGGAGGGGCGAGCAGTACTTC
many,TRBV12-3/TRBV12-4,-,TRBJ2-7,CASSLGAGEQYF,TGTGCCAGCAGTTTAGGGGCAGGAGAGCAGTACTTC